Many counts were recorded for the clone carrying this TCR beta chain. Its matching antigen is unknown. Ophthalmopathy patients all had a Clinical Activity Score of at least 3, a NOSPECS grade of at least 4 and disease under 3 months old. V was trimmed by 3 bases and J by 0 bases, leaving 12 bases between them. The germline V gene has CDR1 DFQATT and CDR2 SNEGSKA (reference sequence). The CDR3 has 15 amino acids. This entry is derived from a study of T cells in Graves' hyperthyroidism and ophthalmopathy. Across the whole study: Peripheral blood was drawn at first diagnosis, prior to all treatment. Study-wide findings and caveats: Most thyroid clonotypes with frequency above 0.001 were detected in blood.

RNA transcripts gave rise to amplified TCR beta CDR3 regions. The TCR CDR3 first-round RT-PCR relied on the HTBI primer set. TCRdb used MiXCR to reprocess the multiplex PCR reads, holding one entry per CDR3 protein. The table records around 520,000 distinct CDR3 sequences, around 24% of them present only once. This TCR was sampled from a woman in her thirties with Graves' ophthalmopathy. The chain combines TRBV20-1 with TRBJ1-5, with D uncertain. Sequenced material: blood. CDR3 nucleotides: TGCAGTGCTAGCTTGCAGGCCTATAGCAATCAGCCCCAGCATTTT. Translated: CSASLQAYSNQPQHF.